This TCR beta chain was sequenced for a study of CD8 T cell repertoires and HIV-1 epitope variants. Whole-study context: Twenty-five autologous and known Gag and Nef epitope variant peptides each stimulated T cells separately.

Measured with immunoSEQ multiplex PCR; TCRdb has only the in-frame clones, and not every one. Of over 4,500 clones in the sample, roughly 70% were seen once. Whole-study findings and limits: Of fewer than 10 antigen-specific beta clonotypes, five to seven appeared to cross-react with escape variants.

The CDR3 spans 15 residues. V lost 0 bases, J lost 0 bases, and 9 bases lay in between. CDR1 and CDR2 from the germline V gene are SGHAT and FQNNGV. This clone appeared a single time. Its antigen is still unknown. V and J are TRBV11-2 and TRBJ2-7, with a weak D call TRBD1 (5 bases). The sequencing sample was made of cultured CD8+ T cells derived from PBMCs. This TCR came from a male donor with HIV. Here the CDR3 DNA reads TGTGCCAGCAGCTTAGAAGCAGGGTCCTCCTACGAGCAGTACTTC. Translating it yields CASSLEAGSSYEQYF.